This T cell receptor beta chain was sequenced during a study of blood T cells in healthy people across ages. Overall study: Template switching captured about one barcoded beta molecule per two T cells. Overall study findings and caveats: A conclusive naive versus antigen-experienced comparison was prevented by the unsorted PBMCs.

A word on this clonotype: What it binds is unknown. Germline is not matched at one junction end, which may reflect a read error.

Germline loops: CDR1 SNHLY, CDR2 FYNNEI. The CDR3 loop spans 14 amino acids. Individuals who donated were healthy Caucasians from Russia aged roughly 6 to 100. Drawing of peripheral blood yielded about 9.8 milliliters from each donor. Next came a second PCR, run for about 7 to 12 cycles, which used a sample-barcoded 5' primer along with a J-beta primer mix. One entry per CDR3 protein results from TCRdb running MiXCR on the 5' RACE reads. The sample has some 1.5 million distinct CDR3 sequences, roughly 43% seen once. The chain employs TRBV2 and TRBJ1-2; D remains ambiguous. The sequence came from a woman between 18 and 30 years old in good health. Sequenced material: blood. CDR3 coding DNA: TGTGCCAGCAGTGAATTGAAGAACCCCAGTGGCTACGCCTTC. This gives the protein CASSELKNPSGYAF.